This entry concerns a single T cell receptor (beta chain). This entry belongs to a study of blood T cell repertoires in COVID-19. Study-wide background: Collection of acute and convalescent COVID-19 samples took place in the United States, Italy and Spain.

The CDR3 runs to 15 residues. With V trimmed by 2 bases and J by 8 bases, 11 bases remained unmatched. Germline V gene data show CDR1 as KGHSH and CDR2 as LQKENI. Authors' analysis steps: By means of reference gene primer amplification, nucleated cell counts were estimated. Clones were sequenced by immunoSEQ multiplex PCR, and TCRdb holds only the in-frame ones, with some missing. V, J and clone size are those of that table, while D and trimming were read from the DNA. The table includes 380,000 or so clones, 70% to 90% detected once. Sequencing was performed on PBMCs or T cells enriched from blood (not recorded which). This receptor was identified in a woman in her 30s with acute COVID-19. This sequence joins TRBV18 and TRBJ1-2, with 7 positions matching TRBD1. Written as DNA, the CDR3 is TGTGCCAGCTCACCATTGGACAGGACTTATGGAGGCTACACCTTC. Protein sequence: CASSPLDRTYGGYTF.